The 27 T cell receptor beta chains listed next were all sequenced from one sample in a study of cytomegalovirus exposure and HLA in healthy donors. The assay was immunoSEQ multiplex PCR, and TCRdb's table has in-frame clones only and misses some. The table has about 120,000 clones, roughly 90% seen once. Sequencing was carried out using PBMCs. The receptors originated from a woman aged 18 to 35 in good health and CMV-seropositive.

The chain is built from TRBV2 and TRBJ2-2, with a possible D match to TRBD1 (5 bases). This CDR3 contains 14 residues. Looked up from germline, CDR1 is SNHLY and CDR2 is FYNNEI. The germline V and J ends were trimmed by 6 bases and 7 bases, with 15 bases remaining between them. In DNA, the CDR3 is TGTGCCAGCAGCGGTCAGGGCGAGCTCGGGGAGCTGTTTTTT. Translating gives CASSGQGELGELFF.

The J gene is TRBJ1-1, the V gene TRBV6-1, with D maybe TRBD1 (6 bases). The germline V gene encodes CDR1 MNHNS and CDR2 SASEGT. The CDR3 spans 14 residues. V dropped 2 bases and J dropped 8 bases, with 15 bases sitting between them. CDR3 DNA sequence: TGTGCCAGCAGTGAAAGGGGGGGTGGGGGAGAAGCTTTCTTT. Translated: CASSERGGGGEAFF.

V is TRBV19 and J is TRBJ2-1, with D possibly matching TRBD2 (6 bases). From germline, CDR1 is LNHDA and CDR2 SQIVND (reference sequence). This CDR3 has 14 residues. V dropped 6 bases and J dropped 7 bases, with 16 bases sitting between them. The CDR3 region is CASSRGGVLNEQFF. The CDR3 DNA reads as TGTGCCAGTAGCCGTGGAGGGGTTTTGAATGAGCAGTTCTTC.

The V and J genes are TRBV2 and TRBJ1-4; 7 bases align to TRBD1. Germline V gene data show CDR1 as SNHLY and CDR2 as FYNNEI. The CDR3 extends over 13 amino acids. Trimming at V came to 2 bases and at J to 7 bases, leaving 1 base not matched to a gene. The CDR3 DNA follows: TGTGCCAGCAGTGAACAGGGGGGTGAAAAACTGTTTTTT. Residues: CASSEQGGEKLFF.

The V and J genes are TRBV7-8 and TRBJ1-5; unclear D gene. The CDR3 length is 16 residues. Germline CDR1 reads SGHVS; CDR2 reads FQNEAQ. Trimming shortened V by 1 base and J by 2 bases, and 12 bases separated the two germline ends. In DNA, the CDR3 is TGTGCCAGCAGCTTAGAGTCATTGCCGGGCAATCAGCCCCAGCATTTT. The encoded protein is CASSLESLPGNQPQHF.

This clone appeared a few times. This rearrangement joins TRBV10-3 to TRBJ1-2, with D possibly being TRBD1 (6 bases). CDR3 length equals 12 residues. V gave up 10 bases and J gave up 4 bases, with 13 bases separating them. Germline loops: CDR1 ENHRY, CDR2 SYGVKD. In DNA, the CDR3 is TGTGCCACTCAGATGGGGGCCTATGGCTACACCTTC. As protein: CATQMGAYGYTF.

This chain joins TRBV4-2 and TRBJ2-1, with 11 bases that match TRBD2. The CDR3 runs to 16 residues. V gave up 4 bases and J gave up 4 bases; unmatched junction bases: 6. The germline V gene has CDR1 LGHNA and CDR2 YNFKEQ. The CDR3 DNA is TGTGCCAGCAGCCTGATTAGCGGGGGGGCGTACAATGAGCAGTTCTTC. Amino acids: CASSLISGGAYNEQFF.

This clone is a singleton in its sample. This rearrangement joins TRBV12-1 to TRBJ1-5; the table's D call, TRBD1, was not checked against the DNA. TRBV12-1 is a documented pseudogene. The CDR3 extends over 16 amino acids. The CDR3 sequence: CASSLGNRGCEQPQHF. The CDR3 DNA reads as TGTGCCAGCAGCTTGGGTAACAGGGGTTGTGAGCAGCCCCAGCATTTT.

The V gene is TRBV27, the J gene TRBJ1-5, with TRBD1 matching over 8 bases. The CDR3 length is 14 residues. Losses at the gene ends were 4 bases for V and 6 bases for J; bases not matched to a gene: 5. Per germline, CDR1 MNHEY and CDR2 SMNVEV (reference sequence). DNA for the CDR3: TGTGCCAGCAGTTCTAGGACAGGGACTCAGCCCCAGCATTTT. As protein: CASSSRTGTQPQHF.

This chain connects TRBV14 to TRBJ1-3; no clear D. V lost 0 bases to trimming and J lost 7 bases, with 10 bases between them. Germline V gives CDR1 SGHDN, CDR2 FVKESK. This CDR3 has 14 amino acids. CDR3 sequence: CASSQDLSGNTIYF. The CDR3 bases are TGTGCCAGCAGCCAAGATCTGTCGGGGAACACCATATATTTT.

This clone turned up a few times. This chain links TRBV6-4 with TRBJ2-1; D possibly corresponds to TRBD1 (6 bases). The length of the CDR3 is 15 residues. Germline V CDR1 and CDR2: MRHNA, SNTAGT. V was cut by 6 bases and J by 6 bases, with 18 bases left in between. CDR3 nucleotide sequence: TGTGCCAGCAGCACAGGGATGGGGGAAACCAATGAGCAGTTCTTC. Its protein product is CASSTGMGETNEQFF.

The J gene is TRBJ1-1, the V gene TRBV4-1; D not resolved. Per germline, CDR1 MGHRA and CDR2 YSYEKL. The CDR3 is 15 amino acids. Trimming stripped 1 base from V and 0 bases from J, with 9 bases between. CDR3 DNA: TGCGCCAGCAGCCAAGCATATCCGGTGAACACTGAAGCTTTCTTT. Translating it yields CASSQAYPVNTEAFF.

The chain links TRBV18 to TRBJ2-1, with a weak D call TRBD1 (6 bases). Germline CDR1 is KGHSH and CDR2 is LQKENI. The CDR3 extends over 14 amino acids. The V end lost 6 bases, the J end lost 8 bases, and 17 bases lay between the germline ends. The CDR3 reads CASSLWAGVDEQFF. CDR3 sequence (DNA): TGTGCCAGCTCCCTATGGGCAGGGGTCGATGAGCAGTTCTTC.

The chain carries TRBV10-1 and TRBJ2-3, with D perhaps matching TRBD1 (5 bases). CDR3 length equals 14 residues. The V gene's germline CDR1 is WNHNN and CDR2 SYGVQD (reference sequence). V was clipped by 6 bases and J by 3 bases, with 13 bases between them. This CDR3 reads CASSQDTPTDTQYF. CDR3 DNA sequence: TGCGCCAGCAGCCAGGACACCCCGACAGATACGCAGTATTTT.

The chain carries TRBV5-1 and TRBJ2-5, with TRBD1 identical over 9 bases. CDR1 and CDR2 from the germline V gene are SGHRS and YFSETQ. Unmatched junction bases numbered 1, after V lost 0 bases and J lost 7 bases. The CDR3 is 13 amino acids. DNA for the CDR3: TGCGCCAGCAGCTTGGGACAGGGGGGGACCCAGTACTTC. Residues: CASSLGQGGTQYF.

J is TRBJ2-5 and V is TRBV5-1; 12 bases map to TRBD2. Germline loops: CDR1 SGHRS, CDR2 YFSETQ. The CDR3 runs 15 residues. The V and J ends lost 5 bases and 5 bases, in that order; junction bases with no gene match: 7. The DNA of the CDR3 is TGCGCCAGCAGAAGGACTAGCGGGGTGAGGGAGACCCAGTACTTC. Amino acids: CASRRTSGVRETQYF.

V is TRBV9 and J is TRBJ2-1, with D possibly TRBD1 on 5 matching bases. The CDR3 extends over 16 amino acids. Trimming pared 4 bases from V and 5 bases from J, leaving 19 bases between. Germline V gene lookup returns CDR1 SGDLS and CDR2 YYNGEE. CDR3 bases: TGTGCCAGCAGCTCACCACAAAACCAGGGAAACAATGAGCAGTTCTTC. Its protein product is CASSSPQNQGNNEQFF.

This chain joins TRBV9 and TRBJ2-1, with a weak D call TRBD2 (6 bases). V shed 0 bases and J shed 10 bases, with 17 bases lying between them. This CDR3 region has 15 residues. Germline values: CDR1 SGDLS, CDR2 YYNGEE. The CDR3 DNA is TGTGCCAGCAGCGTAGAGGGGACTCGACGTTGGGAGCAGTTCTTC. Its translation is CASSVEGTRRWEQFF.

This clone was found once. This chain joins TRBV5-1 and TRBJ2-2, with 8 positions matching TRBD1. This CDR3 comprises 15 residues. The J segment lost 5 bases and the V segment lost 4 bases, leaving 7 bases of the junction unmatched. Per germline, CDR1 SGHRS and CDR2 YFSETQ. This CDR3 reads CASSKGQGGTGELFF. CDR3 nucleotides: TGCGCCAGCAGCAAAGGACAGGGCGGGACCGGGGAGCTGTTTTTT. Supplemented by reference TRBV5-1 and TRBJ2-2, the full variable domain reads KAGVTQTPRYLIKTRGQQVTLSCSPISGHRSVSWYQQTPGQGLQFLFEYFSETQRNKGNFPGRFSGRQFSNSRSEMNVSTLELGDSALYLCASSKGQGGTGELFFGEGSRLTVL.

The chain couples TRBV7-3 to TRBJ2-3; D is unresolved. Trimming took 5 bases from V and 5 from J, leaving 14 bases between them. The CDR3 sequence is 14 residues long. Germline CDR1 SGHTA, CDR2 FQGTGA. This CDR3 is CASSDSATGDTQYF. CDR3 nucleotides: TGTGCCAGCAGCGACTCAGCAACGGGAGATACGCAGTATTTT.

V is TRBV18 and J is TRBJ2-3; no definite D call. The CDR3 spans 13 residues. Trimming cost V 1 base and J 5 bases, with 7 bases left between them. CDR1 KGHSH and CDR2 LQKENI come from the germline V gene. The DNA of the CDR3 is TGTGCCAGCTCACCACTCCTCAGAGATACGCAGTATTTT. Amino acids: CASSPLLRDTQYF.

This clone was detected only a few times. The chain's CDR3 is CASSLRQGSGNTIYF. As DNA, the CDR3 is TGTGCCAGCAGCTTACGACAGGGCTCTGGAAACACCATATATTTT. This rearrangement joins TRBV7-2 to TRBJ1-3, with 7 bases lining up with TRBD1. The CDR3 is 15 amino acids. V lost 2 bases and J lost 0; bases outside the gene matches: 1. Per germline, CDR1 SGHTA and CDR2 FQGNSA.

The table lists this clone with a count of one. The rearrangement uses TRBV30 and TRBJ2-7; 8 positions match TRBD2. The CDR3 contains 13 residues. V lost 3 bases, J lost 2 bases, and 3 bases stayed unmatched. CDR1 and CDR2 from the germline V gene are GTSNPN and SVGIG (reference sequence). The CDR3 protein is CAWSPGRAYEQYF. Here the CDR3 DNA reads TGTGCCTGGAGCCCCGGGAGGGCCTACGAGCAGTACTTC.

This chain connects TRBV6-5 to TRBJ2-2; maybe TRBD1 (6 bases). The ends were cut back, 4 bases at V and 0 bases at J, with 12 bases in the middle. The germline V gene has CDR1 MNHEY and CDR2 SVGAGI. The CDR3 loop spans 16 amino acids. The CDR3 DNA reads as TGTGCCAGCAGTTTTTCGGGACACTCGAACACCGGGGAGCTGTTTTTT. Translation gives CASSFSGHSNTGELFF.

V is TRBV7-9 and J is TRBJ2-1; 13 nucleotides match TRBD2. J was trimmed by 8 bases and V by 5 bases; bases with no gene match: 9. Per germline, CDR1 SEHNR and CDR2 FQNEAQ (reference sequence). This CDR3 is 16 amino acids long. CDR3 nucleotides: TGTGCCAGCAGCAGGTTCAGGACTAGCGGGAGCGATGAGCAGTTCTTC. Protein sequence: CASSRFRTSGSDEQFF. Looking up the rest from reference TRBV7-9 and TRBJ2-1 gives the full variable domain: DTGVSQNPRHKITKRGQNVTFRCDPISEHNRLYWYRQTLGQGPEFLTYFQNEAQLEKSRLLSDRFSAERPKGSFSTLEIQRTEQGDSAMYLCASSRFRTSGSDEQFFGPGTRLTVL.

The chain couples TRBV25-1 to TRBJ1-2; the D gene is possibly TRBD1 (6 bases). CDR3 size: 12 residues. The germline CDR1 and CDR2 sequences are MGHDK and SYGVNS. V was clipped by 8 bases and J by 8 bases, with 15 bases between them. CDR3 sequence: CASSRTVDGYTF. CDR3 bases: TGTGCCAGCTCACGGACAGTTGACGGCTACACCTTC.

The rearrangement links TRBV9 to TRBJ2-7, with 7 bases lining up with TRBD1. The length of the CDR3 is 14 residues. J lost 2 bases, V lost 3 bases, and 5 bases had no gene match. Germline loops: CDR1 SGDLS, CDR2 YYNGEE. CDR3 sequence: CASSAGTATYEQYF. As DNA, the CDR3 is TGTGCCAGCAGCGCCGGGACAGCCACCTACGAGCAGTACTTC.